This record concerns one T cell receptor beta chain sequence. What it binds is unknown. This sample is drawn from a study of CD8+ T cells in alopecia areata. Across the study: Oral tofacitinib, 5 to 10 mg twice daily, was given in an open-label trial.

Study findings and constraints: Sequences from scalp samples also cover resident alphabeta T cells of normal skin.

Punch biopsies of lesional scalp, plus peripheral blood, were taken from alopecia areata patients. RNA was extracted and reverse transcribed into cDNA as the sequencing template. TCRdb's table, derived via immunoSEQ multiplex PCR, lists solely in-frame clones and lacks some. The table records 150,000 to 200,000 clones, roughly 70% of them present only once. V lost 4 bases and J lost 5; bases outside the gene matches: 8. Germline assignment: CDR1 SQVTM and CDR2 ANQGSEA. CDR3 length: 15 residues. This rearrangement joins TRBV29-1 to TRBJ2-2, with 9 bases lining up with TRBD2. This TCR came from a human donor with alopecia areata. This sample comprised CD8+ T cells sorted from blood, obtained at week 0. CDR3 sequence: CSVVLASGITGELFF. In DNA, the CDR3 is TGCAGCGTTGTTCTGGCTAGCGGGATTACCGGGGAGCTGTTTTTT.